The TCR beta chain described here comes from a study of blood T cell repertoires in COVID-19. J was trimmed by 4 bases and V by 8 bases; bases with no gene match: 4. CDR3 length: 12 residues. From germline, CDR1 is MDHEN and CDR2 SYDVKM. Assay: immunoSEQ multiplex PCR; the TCRdb copy retains only in-frame clones and omits some. The sample includes hundreds of thousands of clones, about nine tenths of them seen just once. Participants were aged roughly 18 to 90 years, lived in around 22 US areas, and enrolled virtually. The sample holds one count of this clone. V usage is TRBV28 and J usage is TRBJ2-7, with 8 bases matching TRBD2. What was sequenced was PBMCs or T cells enriched from blood (not recorded which). This receptor was taken from a man aged 35-49 years who had recovered from COVID-19. CDR3 DNA: TGTGCCAGCCGGGAGGGCGGTTACGAGCAGTACTTC. The encoded protein is CASREGGYEQYF.